This paragraph covers one T cell receptor beta chain sequence. This sample was included in a study of T cell responses to AZD1222 COVID-19 vaccine. Profiling relied on immunoSEQ multiplex PCR, and the TCRdb table lists in-frame clones only, not all of them. Among roughly 70,000 clones listed, 75% to 85% were seen once. The J segment lost 8 bases and the V segment lost 6 bases, leaving 2 bases of the junction unmatched. This CDR3 is 12 amino acids long. The sequence was obtained from an adult in good health. The sample consisted of peripheral blood, taken on day 0 of MenACWY control vaccination. The rearrangement links TRBV12-3 or TRBV12-4 to TRBJ2-1, with TRBD2 matching over 9 bases. This CDR3 reads CASRGTSYEQFF. For the CDR3, the DNA is TGTGCCAGCAGGGGGACTAGCTATGAGCAGTTCTTC.